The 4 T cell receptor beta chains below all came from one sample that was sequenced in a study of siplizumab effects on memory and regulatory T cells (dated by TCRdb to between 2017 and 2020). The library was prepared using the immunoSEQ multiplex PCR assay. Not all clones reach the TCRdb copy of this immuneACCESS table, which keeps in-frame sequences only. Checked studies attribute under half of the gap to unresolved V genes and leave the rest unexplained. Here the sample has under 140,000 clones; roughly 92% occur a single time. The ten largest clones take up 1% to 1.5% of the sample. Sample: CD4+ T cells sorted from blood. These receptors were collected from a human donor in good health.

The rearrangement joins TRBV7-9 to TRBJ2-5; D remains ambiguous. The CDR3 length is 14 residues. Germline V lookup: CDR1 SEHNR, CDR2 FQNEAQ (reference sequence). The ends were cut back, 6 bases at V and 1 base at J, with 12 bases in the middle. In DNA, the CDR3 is TGTGCCAGCAGACAAGCTGCGGCCCAAGAGACCCAGTACTTC. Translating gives CASRQAAAQETQYF.

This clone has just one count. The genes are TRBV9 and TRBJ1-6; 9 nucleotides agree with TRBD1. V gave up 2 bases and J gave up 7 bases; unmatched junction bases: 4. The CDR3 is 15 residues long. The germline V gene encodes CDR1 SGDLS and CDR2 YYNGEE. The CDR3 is CASSVGQGRNSPLHF. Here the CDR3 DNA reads TGTGCCAGCAGCGTCGGACAGGGGAGGAATTCACCCCTCCACTTT.

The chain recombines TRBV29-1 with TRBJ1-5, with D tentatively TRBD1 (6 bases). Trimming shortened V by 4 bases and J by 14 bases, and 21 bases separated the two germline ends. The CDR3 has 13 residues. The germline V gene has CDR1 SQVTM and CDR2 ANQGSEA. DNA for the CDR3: TGCAGCGTTGTGAAGGGTCCGGAGGGGGGTGAGCATTTT. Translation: CSVVKGPEGGEHF. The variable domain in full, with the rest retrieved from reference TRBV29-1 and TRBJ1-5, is SAVISQKPSRDICQRGTSLTIQCQVDSQVTMMFWYRQQPGQSLTLIATANQGSEATYESGFVIDKFPISRPNLTFSTLTVSNMSPEDSSIYLCSVVKGPEGGEHFGDGTRLSIL.

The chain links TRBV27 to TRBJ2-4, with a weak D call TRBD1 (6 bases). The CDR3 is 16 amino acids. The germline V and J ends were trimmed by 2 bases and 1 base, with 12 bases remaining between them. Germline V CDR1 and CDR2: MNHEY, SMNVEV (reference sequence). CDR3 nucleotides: TGTGCCAGCAGTTTAGTCGGACAGAGTGCCAAAAACATTCAGTACTTC. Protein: CASSLVGQSAKNIQYF.